This T cell receptor beta chain is from a study of blood T cell repertoires in COVID-19. As for the study in general: Specimens from acute and convalescent COVID-19 originated in the United States, Italy and Spain.

Sequencing was performed with immunoSEQ multiplex PCR; in TCRdb, only in-frame clones are kept and a portion is missing. The sample lists about 260,000 clones; approximately 86% were seen once. This clone came up a few times. The sequence was collected from a human donor in a cohort sampled during active COVID-19. Material for sequencing was peripheral blood.

The CDR3 DNA follows: TGTGCCAGCAGAGAAAGGACAGGTCCTGGAAACACCATATATTTT. It specifies CASRERTGPGNTIYF. The chain couples TRBV2 to TRBJ1-3; 7 bases map to TRBD1. The V gene end was trimmed by 6 bases and the J gene end by 2 bases; junction bases not matched to a gene: 7. The CDR3 has 15 residues. The germline V gene encodes CDR1 SNHLY and CDR2 FYNNEI.